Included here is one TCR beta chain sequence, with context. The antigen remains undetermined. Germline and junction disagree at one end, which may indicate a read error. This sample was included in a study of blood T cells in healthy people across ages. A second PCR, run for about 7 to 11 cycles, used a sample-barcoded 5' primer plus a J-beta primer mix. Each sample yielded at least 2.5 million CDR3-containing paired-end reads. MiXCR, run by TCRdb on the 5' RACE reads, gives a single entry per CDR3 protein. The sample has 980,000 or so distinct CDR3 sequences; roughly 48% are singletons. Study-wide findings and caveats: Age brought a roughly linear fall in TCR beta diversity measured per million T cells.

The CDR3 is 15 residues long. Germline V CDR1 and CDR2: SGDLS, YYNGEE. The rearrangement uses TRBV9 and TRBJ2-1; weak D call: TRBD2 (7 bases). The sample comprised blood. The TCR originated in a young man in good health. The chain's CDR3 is CASSVVGGANNEQFF. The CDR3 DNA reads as TGCGCCAGCAGCGTAGTGGGGGGGGCCAACAATGAGCAGTTCTTC.